Below, 7 T cell receptor beta chains from the same sample are listed, as sequenced in a study of T cells in Graves' hyperthyroidism and ophthalmopathy. What was amplified from RNA transcripts were TCR beta CDR3 regions. TCR CDR3 regions were first amplified by RT-PCR with HTBI primers. TCRdb reanalysed the multiplex PCR reads using MiXCR and keeps one entry per CDR3 protein. This sample has nearly 600,000 distinct CDR3 sequences, with 13% to 15% found just once. The sample consisted of blood. These receptors originate from a woman younger than 35 with Graves' ophthalmopathy.

This clonotype was detected many times. CDR3 sequence reads: CASSSYRGQEPQHF. The CDR3 DNA reads as TGTGCCAGCAGCAGCTACAGGGGCCAGGAGCCCCAGCATTTT. The chain combines TRBV6-1 with TRBJ1-5; 7 bases fit TRBD1. The CDR3 contains 14 residues. The germline V gene encodes CDR1 MNHNS and CDR2 SASEGT. V shed 6 bases and J 8 bases; nucleotides not matched to a gene: 10.

This clonotype was detected many times. The V and J genes are TRBV7-6 and TRBJ2-7; 7 bases align to TRBD1. The V segment lost 0 bases and the J segment 3 bases; nucleotides outside the gene matches: 14. This CDR3 spans 18 amino acids. Germline loops: CDR1 SGHVS, CDR2 FNYEAQ. The CDR3 DNA sequence: TGTGCCAGCAGCTTAGCTCCTTCGTCCGGGACAGTCTACTACGAGCAGTACTTC. This gives the protein CASSLAPSSGTVYYEQYF.

This clonotype was recorded at least ten times. This chain connects TRBV6-5 to TRBJ2-7, with 7 nucleotides matching TRBD2. J gave up 2 bases and V 2 bases, and 6 bases lay outside the gene matches. The germline CDR1 and CDR2 sequences are MNHEY and SVGAGI. CDR3 length equals 15 residues. The CDR3 DNA sequence: TGTGCCAGCAGTTACAGATCCGGGGGGACCTACGAGCAGTACTTC. Its protein product is CASSYRSGGTYEQYF.

The table lists this clonotype with a few counts. The rearrangement uses TRBV24-1 and TRBJ2-3, with D uncertain. This CDR3 has 15 residues. Germline V CDR1 and CDR2: KGHDR, SFDVKD. V was pared by 6 bases and J by 0 bases, with 12 bases between. For the CDR3, the DNA is TGTGCCACCAGTTCCTCTACTACTAGCACAGATACGCAGTATTTT. Amino acid sequence: CATSSSTTSTDTQYF.

This clonotype was counted ten times or more. This chain connects TRBV5-1 to TRBJ2-1; 9 nucleotides match TRBD1. V lost 2 bases and J lost 2; bases outside the gene matches: 2. The CDR3 runs to 15 residues. In germline, CDR1 is SGHRS, CDR2 YFSETQ. CDR3 sequence (DNA): TGCGCCAGCAGCTTAACAGGGGGCCCCTACAATGAGCAGTTCTTC. Amino acids: CASSLTGGPYNEQFF.

This clonotype has a handful of counts. V is TRBV20-1 and J is TRBJ1-6; D is possibly TRBD1 (6 bases). The V gene lost 5 bases and the J gene lost 0 bases, with 14 bases spanning the gap. The V gene's germline CDR1 is DFQATT and CDR2 SNEGSKA (reference sequence). The CDR3 is 16 residues long. The CDR3 is CSARSGQSSYNSPLHF. CDR3 nucleotide sequence: TGCAGTGCTCGGTCCGGACAGAGCTCCTATAATTCACCCCTCCACTTT.

The count of this clonotype is one. The V call is TRBV3-1, the J call TRBJ1-3; 7 nucleotides match TRBD1. Germline lookup yields CDR1 LGHDT and CDR2 YNNKEL (reference sequence). V was pared by 0 bases and J by 3 bases, with 8 bases of the junction left unmatched. This CDR3 region has 17 residues. Here the CDR3 reads CASSQDQGGILGNTIYF. CDR3 coding DNA: TGTGCCAGCAGCCAAGATCAGGGGGGGATTCTTGGAAACACCATATATTTT. The whole variable domain, remainder taken from reference TRBV3-1 and TRBJ1-3, is DTAVSQTPKYLVTQMGNDKSIKCEQNLGHDTMYWYKQDSKKFLKIMFSYNNKELIINETVPNRFSPKSPDKAHLNLHINSLELGDSAVYFCASSQDQGGILGNTIYFGEGSWLTVV.